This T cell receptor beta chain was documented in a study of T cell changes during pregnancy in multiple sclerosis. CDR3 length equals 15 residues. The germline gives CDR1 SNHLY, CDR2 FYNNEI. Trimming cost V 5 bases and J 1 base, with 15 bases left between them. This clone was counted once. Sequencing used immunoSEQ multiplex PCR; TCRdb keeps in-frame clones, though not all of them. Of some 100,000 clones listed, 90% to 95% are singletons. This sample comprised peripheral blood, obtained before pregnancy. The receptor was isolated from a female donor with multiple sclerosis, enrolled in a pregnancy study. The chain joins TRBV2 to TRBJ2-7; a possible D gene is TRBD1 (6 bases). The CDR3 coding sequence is TGTGCCAGCAGTCTAACAGGGTCCCAATCCTACGAGCAGTACTTC. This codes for CASSLTGSQSYEQYF.